Each of the 7 T cell receptor beta chains below was sequenced from the same sample in a study of blood T cells in healthy people across ages. Using a J-beta primer mix together with a sample-barcoded 5' primer, a second PCR was run for roughly 6 to 11 cycles. TCRdb reprocessed the 5' RACE reads via MiXCR and lists one record per CDR3 protein. The sample consists of more than 600,000 distinct CDR3 sequences, approximately 25% of them appearing once. Separately, the same data were catalogued under a study of T cells of mothers and their children.

Sequenced material: blood. The source is a boy aged 5-17 years in good health.

In this sample, this clonotype turned up a few times. The chain links TRBV11-3 to TRBJ2-5, with D possibly matching TRBD1 (6 bases). Germline-derived CDR1 and CDR2 are SGHNT and YENEEA. The CDR3 has 17 residues. V was pared by 1 base and J by 1 base, with 16 bases between. This CDR3 reads CASSLVSGDRFQETQYF. The CDR3 nucleotides read TGTGCCAGCAGCTTAGTGTCAGGGGACCGATTCCAAGAGACCCAGTACTTC.

As concerns this clonotype: The junction differs from germline at one of its ends, possibly a read error. The chain couples TRBV3-1 to TRBJ2-5; D tentatively fits TRBD1 or TRBD2 (5 bases each). CDR1 is LGHDT and CDR2 is YNNKEL in the germline V gene (reference sequence). The CDR3 loop spans 14 amino acids. Here the CDR3 reads CACSQVEGSETQYF. The CDR3 DNA sequence: TGTGCCTGCAGCCAAGTAGAGGGGTCAGAGACCCAGTACTTC.

This clonotype was counted between two and nine times. The V and J genes are TRBV29-1 and TRBJ2-3, with TRBD2 as a possible D gene (6 bases). This CDR3 comprises 16 residues. The V end lost 5 bases, the J end lost 0 bases, and 18 bases lay between the germline ends. Germline lookup yields CDR1 SQVTM and CDR2 ANQGSEA. CDR3 residues: CSVTDPSVTSTDTQYF. The CDR3 bases are TGCAGCGTTACGGACCCTAGCGTAACTAGCACAGATACGCAGTATTTT.

V usage is TRBV11-1 and J usage is TRBJ2-3; 9 nucleotides agree with TRBD2. The germline gives CDR1 SGHAT, CDR2 FQDESV (reference sequence). Losses at the gene ends were 0 bases for V and 4 bases for J; bases not matched to a gene: 5. CDR3 length equals 16 residues. DNA of the CDR3: TGTGCCAGCAGCTTAGCGGCTAGCGGGAAATCAGATACGCAGTATTTT. This encodes CASSLAASGKSDTQYF. Full variable domain (rest looked up from reference TRBV11-1 and TRBJ2-3): EAEVAQSPRYKITEKSQAVAFWCDPISGHATLYWYRQILGQGPELLVQFQDESVVDDSQLPKDRFSAERLKGVDSTLKIQPAELGDSAMYLCASSLAASGKSDTQYFGPGTRLTVL.

The genes are TRBV11-2 and TRBJ2-1, with 12 nucleotides matching TRBD2. The CDR3 runs to 16 residues. The germline CDR1 and CDR2 sequences are SGHAT and FQNNGV. The trim removed 5 bases at V and 12 bases at J, leaving 14 bases unmatched. The CDR3 bases are TGTGCCAGCAGCCTAGTCCTGGCTAGCGGGAGGGGGGTGCAGTTCTTC. Translation: CASSLVLASGRGVQFF.

V usage is TRBV28 and J usage is TRBJ2-5, with TRBD1 matching 7 bases. The J call may be faulty, since TRBJ2-7 better matches the DNA end. Germline V gene sequence: CDR1 MDHEN, CDR2 SYDVKM. CDR3 size: 13 residues. The CDR3 spells CASSHRQGYEQYF. The DNA for the CDR3 is TGTGCCAGCAGTCATAGACAGGGCTACGAGCAGTACTTC.

The chain links TRBV28 to TRBJ2-5; possibly TRBD1 for D (6 bases). The DNA end lines up better with TRBJ2-7; the J call may be wrong. The CDR3 has 13 residues. CDR1 MDHEN and CDR2 SYDVKM come from the germline V gene. The CDR3 reads CASSLYGGDEQYF. CDR3 coding DNA: TGTGCCAGCAGTTTATATGGGGGCGACGAGCAGTACTTC.